Following are 6 T cell receptor beta chains from one sample sequenced in a study of blood T cells in healthy people across ages. Next came a second PCR, run for about 7 to 12 cycles, which used a sample-barcoded 5' primer along with a J-beta primer mix. TCRdb reprocessed the 5' RACE reads with MiXCR, giving one entry per CDR3 protein. The table includes around 520,000 distinct CDR3 sequences, 25% to 35% detected once. These same data were also listed under a study on T cells of mothers and their children.

The sequenced sample was blood. These receptors were collected from a boy between 2 and 15 years old in good health.

V usage is TRBV7-2 and J usage is TRBJ2-5; D possibly corresponds to TRBD2 (7 bases). Trimming stripped 8 bases from V and 0 bases from J, with 16 bases between. The CDR3 totals 15 residues. The germline V gene has CDR1 SGHTA and CDR2 FQGNSA. For the CDR3, the DNA is TGTGCCAGCGGCATAGGGGGGGCATACCAAGAGACCCAGTACTTC. Translating it yields CASGIGGAYQETQYF.

In its sample, this clonotype was seen a few times. The V call is TRBV6-1, the J call TRBJ1-1; perhaps TRBD1 as D (5 bases). Germline V CDR1 and CDR2: MNHNS, SASEGT. Trimming pared 3 bases from V and 14 bases from J, leaving 31 bases between. The CDR3 runs 17 residues. The chain's CDR3 is CASSDAGFVASHTTTFF. The CDR3 region has the DNA TGTGCCAGCAGTGATGCAGGGTTTGTTGCCTCTCACACGACAACCTTCTTT.

The V gene is TRBV29-1, the J gene TRBJ2-5, with 12 nucleotides matching TRBD2. V gave up 4 bases and J gave up 2 bases; unmatched junction bases: 14. Germline V gene data show CDR1 as SQVTM and CDR2 as ANQGSEA. The CDR3 totals 18 residues. The CDR3 sequence is CSVAPRVTSGRSQETQYF. The CDR3 coding sequence is TGCAGCGTTGCCCCCAGGGTAACTAGCGGGAGGTCACAAGAGACCCAGTACTTC.

This clonotype was detected a few times. The chain is built from TRBV2 and TRBJ1-5; D unresolved. Deletions cut 7 bases from V and 4 bases from J, with 11 bases between. This CDR3 spans 13 amino acids. Germline V CDR1 and CDR2: SNHLY, FYNNEI. The CDR3 nucleotides read TGTGCCAGCACGGGGTCCCCAAATCAGCCCCAGCATTTT. This sequence encodes CASTGSPNQPQHF.

The chain combines TRBV30 with TRBJ1-4; no definite D call. Germline loops: CDR1 GTSNPN, CDR2 SVGIG (reference sequence). Trimming pared 4 bases from V and 8 bases from J, leaving 14 bases between. CDR3 length: 13 amino acids. As DNA, the CDR3 is TGTGCCTGGACTCCGGCGCCAGGCGAAAAACTGTTTTTT. This encodes CAWTPAPGEKLFF.

The chain employs TRBV7-4 and TRBJ2-7, with D perhaps matching TRBD1 (5 bases). Germline V gene data show CDR1 as SGHVT and CDR2 as SQSDAQ. V gave up 8 bases and J gave up 1 base, with 15 bases separating them. This CDR3 is 14 amino acids long. The CDR3 sequence is CASCAAGLSYEQYF. Here the CDR3 DNA reads TGTGCCAGCTGTGCGGCAGGGCTGTCCTACGAGCAGTACTTC.